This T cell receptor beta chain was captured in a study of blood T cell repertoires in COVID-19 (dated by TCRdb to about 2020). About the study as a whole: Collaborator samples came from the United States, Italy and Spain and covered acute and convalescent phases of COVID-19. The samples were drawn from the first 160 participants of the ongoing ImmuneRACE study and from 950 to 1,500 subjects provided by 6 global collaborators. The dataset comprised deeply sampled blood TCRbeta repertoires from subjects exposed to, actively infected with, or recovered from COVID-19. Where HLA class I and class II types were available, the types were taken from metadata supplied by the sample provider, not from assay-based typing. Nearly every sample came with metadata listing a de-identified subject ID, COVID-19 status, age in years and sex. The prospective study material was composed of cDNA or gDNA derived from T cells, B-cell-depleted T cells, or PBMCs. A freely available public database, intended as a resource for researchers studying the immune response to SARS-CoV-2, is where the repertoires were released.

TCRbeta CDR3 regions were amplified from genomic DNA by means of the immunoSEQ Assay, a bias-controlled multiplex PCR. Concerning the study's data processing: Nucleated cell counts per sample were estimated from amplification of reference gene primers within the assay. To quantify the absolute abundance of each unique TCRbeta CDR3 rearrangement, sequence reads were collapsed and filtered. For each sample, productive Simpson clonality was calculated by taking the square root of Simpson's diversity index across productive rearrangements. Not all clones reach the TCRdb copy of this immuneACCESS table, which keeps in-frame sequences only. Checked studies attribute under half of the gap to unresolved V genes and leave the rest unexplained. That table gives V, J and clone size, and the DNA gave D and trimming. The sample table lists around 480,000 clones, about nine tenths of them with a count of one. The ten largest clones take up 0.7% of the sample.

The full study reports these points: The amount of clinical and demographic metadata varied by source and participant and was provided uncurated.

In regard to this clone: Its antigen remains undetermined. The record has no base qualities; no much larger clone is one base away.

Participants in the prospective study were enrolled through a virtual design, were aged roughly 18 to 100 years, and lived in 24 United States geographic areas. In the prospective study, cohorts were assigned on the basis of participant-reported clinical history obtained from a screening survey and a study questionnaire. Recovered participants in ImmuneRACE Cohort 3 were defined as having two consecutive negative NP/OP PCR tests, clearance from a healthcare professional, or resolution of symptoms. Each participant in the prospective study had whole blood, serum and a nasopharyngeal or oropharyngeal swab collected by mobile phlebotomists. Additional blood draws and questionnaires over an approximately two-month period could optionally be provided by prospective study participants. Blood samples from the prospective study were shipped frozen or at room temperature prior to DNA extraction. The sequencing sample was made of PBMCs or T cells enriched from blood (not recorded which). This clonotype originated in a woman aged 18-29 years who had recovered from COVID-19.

The DNA sequence reads TGCGCCAGCAGAAAAGGGGACAGTTCAGATACGCAGTATTTT. Protein translation: CASRKGDSSDTQYF. The receptor chain draws on TRBV5-1 and TRBJ2-3, with TRBD1 identical over 7 junction bases. Ends trimmed: V by 5 bases, J by 4 bases; bases unmatched to a gene: 7. There are 14 amino acids in the CDR3, from cysteine to phenylalanine inclusive. CDR3 DNA only is kept here, 42 bases in frame from base 1. The germline V gene sets CDR1 to SGHRS and CDR2 to YFSETQ.